The clone carrying this T cell receptor (beta chain) was seen at least ten times. Its antigen is still unknown. This sample is part of a study of early T cells in non-severe SARS-CoV-2 infection. Each cDNA molecule carried a unique molecular identifier. TCRdb re-called the 5' RACE reads through MiXCR, storing one row per CDR3 protein. The sample includes some 50,000 distinct CDR3 sequences, roughly 4.5% seen only once; the top ten take roughly 6%. Germline assignment: CDR1 KGHDR and CDR2 SFDVKD. The CDR3 has 16 amino acids. The ends were cut back, 4 bases at V and 3 bases at J, with 17 bases in the middle. General study points: VDJdb matching favored anti-spike CD8 responses, missing private and CD4 specificities.

The chain has TRBV24-1 and TRBJ2-5; perhaps TRBD1 as D (5 bases). The clonotype comes from an adult who was a healthcare worker with PCR-confirmed SARS-CoV-2 infection or an uninfected control (not recorded which). The source material was whole blood. The CDR3 spells CATSDYHRFGKETQYF. CDR3 sequence (DNA): TGTGCCACCAGTGACTACCACAGGTTCGGAAAAGAGACCCAGTACTTC.